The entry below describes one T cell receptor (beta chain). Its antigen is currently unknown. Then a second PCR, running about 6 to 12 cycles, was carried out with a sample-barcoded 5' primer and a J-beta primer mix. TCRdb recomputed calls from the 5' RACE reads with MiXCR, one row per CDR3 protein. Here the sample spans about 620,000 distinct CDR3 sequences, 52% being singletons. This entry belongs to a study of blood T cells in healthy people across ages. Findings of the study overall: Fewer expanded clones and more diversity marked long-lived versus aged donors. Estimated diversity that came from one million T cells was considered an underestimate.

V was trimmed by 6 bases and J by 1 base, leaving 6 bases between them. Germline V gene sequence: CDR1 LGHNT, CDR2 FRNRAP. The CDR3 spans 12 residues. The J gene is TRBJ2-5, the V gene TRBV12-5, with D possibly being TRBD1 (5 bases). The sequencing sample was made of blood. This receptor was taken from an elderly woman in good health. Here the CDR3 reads CASGDIQETQYF. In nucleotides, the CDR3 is TGTGCTAGTGGGGACATCCAAGAGACCCAGTACTTC.